This TCR beta chain originates from a study of cytomegalovirus exposure and HLA in healthy donors. The study, taken as a whole, reports: For TCR beta chains, V- and J-gene trimming was later linked to a missense DCLRE1C variant.

In the case of this clone: Its antigen is not known.

PCR was performed using 60 Vbeta and 13 Jbeta primers. Data came from immunoSEQ multiplex PCR; TCRdb stores just in-frame clones and leaves some out. Here the sample spans under 200,000 clones, approximately 67% being singletons. The V end was cut by 0 bases, the J end by 4 bases, with 11 bases between. The CDR3 runs to 16 residues. Germline V gives CDR1 SGHRS, CDR2 YFSETQ. Sequencing was performed on PBMCs. The rearrangement joins TRBV5-1 to TRBJ2-6, with D hard to call. The TCR originated in a woman aged 18-30 years in good health and CMV-seropositive. CDR3 sequence reads: CASSLAGSTGANVLTF. In DNA, the CDR3 is TGCGCCAGCAGCTTGGCCGGGTCAACGGGGGCCAACGTCCTGACTTTC.